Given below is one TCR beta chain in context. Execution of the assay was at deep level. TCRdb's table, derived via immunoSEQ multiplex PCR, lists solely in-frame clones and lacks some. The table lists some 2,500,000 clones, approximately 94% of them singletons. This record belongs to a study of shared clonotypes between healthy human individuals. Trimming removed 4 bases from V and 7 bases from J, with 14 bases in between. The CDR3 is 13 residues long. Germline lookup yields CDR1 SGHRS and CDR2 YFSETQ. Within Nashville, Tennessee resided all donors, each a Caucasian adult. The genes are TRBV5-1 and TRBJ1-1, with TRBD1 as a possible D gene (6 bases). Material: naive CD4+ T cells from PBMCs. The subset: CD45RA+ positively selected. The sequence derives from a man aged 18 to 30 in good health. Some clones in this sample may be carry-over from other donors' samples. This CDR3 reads CASSTRTEGEAFF. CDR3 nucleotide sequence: TGCGCCAGCAGCACGCGGACAGAAGGTGAAGCTTTCTTT.